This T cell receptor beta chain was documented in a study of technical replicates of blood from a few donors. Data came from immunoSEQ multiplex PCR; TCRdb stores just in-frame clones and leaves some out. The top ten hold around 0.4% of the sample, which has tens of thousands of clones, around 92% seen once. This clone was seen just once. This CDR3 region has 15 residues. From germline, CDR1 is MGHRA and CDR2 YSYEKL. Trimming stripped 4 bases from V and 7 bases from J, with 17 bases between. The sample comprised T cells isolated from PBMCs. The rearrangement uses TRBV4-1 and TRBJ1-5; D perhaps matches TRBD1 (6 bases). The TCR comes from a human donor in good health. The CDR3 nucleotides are TGCGCCAGCAGCCCAGGCCGGGGGGCTAAGCAGCCCCAGCATTTT. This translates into CASSPGRGAKQPQHF.